A selection of T cell receptor beta chains follows, all from one sample in a study of blood T cells in healthy people across ages. TCRdb re-derived calls from the 5' RACE reads in MiXCR, one entry per CDR3 protein. In the table there are about 830,000 distinct CDR3 sequences, 55% to 75% of which are singletons. The specimen was blood. The receptors originated from a man aged 25 to 40 in good health. The CDR3 runs from the conserved cysteine through the conserved F or W. The D gene is left open where the match is weak. Where a row states a size, it is once, few, many or the class of an expanded clone; other rows omit it.

abundance: few
len: 14
j_gene: TRBJ2-3
v_gene: TRBV3-1
d_gene: .
CDR3nt: TGTGCCAGCAGCTCATGGACATACACAGATACGCAGTATTTT
CDR3aa: CASSSWTYTDTQYF

abundance: .
len: 13
j_gene: TRBJ1-1
v_gene: TRBV6-1
d_gene: .
CDR3nt: TGTGCCGGCCGGGAGCTTTCGAACACTGAAGCTTTCTTT
CDR3aa: CAGRELSNTEAFF

abundance: .
len: 16
j_gene: TRBJ2-4
v_gene: TRBV11-1
d_gene: .
CDR3nt: TGTGCCAGCAGCCGCCGGGATCTCCAGGGCAAAAACATTCAGTACTTC
CDR3aa: CASSRRDLQGKNIQYF

abundance: few
len: 14
j_gene: TRBJ1-2
v_gene: TRBV6-2/TRBV6-3
d_gene: TRBD1
CDR3nt: TGTGCCAGCAGTTACTACAGGGGAAGTTATGGCTACACCTTC
CDR3aa: CASSYYRGSYGYTF

abundance: many
len: 13
j_gene: TRBJ2-6
v_gene: TRBV18
d_gene: .
CDR3nt: TGTGCCAGCAGTCCCTCTGGGGCCAACGTCCTGACTTTC
CDR3aa: CASSPSGANVLTF

abundance: once
len: 14
j_gene: TRBJ1-2
v_gene: TRBV7-3
d_gene: .
CDR3nt: TGTGCCAGCAGCCCAGGTGCGGCGGGAGGCGGCTACACCTTC
CDR3aa: CASSPGAAGGGYTF

abundance: .
len: 19
j_gene: TRBJ2-1
v_gene: TRBV20-1
d_gene: TRBD2
CDR3nt: TGCAGTGCTACTCTCGACCACCTCTCGGCAGCGGGAATAAGGTTCGAGCAGTTCTTC
CDR3aa: CSATLDHLSAAGIRFEQFF

abundance: few
len: 15
j_gene: TRBJ2-7
v_gene: TRBV4-1
d_gene: .
CDR3nt: TGCGCCAGCAGCCCTGACAAGAGCGGCTCCTACGAGCAGTACTTC
CDR3aa: CASSPDKSGSYEQYF

abundance: .
len: 13
j_gene: TRBJ1-1
v_gene: TRBV11-3
d_gene: .
CDR3nt: TGTGCCAGCAGCTTAGATGAGAACACTGAAGCTTTCTTT
CDR3aa: CASSLDENTEAFF

abundance: few
len: 15
j_gene: TRBJ1-2
v_gene: TRBV7-2
d_gene: .
CDR3nt: TGTGCCAGCAGCTTAGACGCAGGGGTCTTCTATGGCTACACCTTC
CDR3aa: CASSLDAGVFYGYTF

abundance: few
len: 13
j_gene: TRBJ1-3
v_gene: TRBV7-9
d_gene: TRBD1
CDR3nt: TGTGCCAGCAACGGACAGGGCGGAAACACCATATATTTT
CDR3aa: CASNGQGGNTIYF

abundance: .
len: 15
j_gene: TRBJ1-6
v_gene: TRBV7-3
d_gene: .
CDR3nt: TGTGCCAGCAGCTTGGGACAAACTTATAATTCACCCCTCCACTTT
CDR3aa: CASSLGQTYNSPLHF

abundance: .
len: 16
j_gene: TRBJ2-3
v_gene: TRBV20-1
d_gene: TRBD1
CDR3nt: TGCAGTGCGTCGATCAGACAGGGTGGAAACACAGATACGCAGTATTTT
CDR3aa: CSASIRQGGNTDTQYF

abundance: .
len: 14
j_gene: TRBJ2-7
v_gene: TRBV20-1
d_gene: .
CDR3nt: TGCAGTGCCCAGAGGGGGTCCCAGAGCTACGAGCAGTACTTC
CDR3aa: CSAQRGSQSYEQYF

abundance: few
len: 17
j_gene: TRBJ2-1
v_gene: TRBV29-1
d_gene: TRBD2
CDR3nt: TGCAGCGTCAGACTGGCGGGAGGGCCCAGTATCGACAATGAGCAGTTCTTC
CDR3aa: CSVRLAGGPSIDNEQFF

abundance: .
len: 16
j_gene: TRBJ1-1
v_gene: TRBV7-9
d_gene: .
CDR3nt: TGTGCCAGCAGCTTAGGTCACGGACAGCTGAACACTGAAGCTTTCTTT
CDR3aa: CASSLGHGQLNTEAFF

abundance: once
len: 13
j_gene: TRBJ1-1
v_gene: TRBV11-2
d_gene: .
CDR3nt: TGTGCCAGCAGCAAGACAGTAGACACTGAAGCTTTCTTT
CDR3aa: CASSKTVDTEAFF

abundance: .
len: 16
j_gene: TRBJ2-5
v_gene: TRBV4-3
d_gene: .
CDR3nt: TGCGCCAGCAGCCAAAATCCAGGGGGACTTCAAGAGACCCAGTACTTC
CDR3aa: CASSQNPGGLQETQYF

abundance: .
len: 17
j_gene: TRBJ2-1
v_gene: TRBV11-1
d_gene: TRBD2
CDR3nt: TGTGCCAGCAGCTCCGGACTAGCGGGACCCGAGGGGAATGAGCAGTTCTTC
CDR3aa: CASSSGLAGPEGNEQFF

abundance: .
len: 16
j_gene: TRBJ2-3
v_gene: TRBV9
d_gene: TRBD2
CDR3nt: TGTGCCAGCAGCCCCCCGACTAGCGGGGGTGGAGATACGCAGTATTTT
CDR3aa: CASSPPTSGGGDTQYF

abundance: .
len: 13
j_gene: TRBJ2-5
v_gene: TRBV2
d_gene: .
CDR3nt: TGTGCCAGCACTCGATGGACAGCGGAGACCCAGTACTTC
CDR3aa: CASTRWTAETQYF

abundance: once
len: 15
j_gene: TRBJ2-3
v_gene: TRBV20-1
d_gene: .
CDR3nt: TGCAGTGCTAACTCTCCCGACCGCTCCTCAGATACGCAGTATTTT
CDR3aa: CSANSPDRSSDTQYF

abundance: .
len: 17
j_gene: TRBJ1-2
v_gene: TRBV4-2
d_gene: TRBD1
CDR3nt: TGTGCCAGCAGCCAAGGACCTTCCGAACAGGGGCGGGGTGGCTACACCTTC
CDR3aa: CASSQGPSEQGRGGYTF

abundance: .
len: 15
j_gene: TRBJ1-2
v_gene: TRBV6-5
d_gene: .
CDR3nt: TGTGCCAGCAGACCGGGTCTCGGAGGGAATTATGGCTACACCTTC
CDR3aa: CASRPGLGGNYGYTF

abundance: few
len: 16
j_gene: TRBJ2-1
v_gene: TRBV12-3/TRBV12-4
d_gene: TRBD2
CDR3nt: TGTGCCAGCAGCCCGTGGGGCGGGGGGGCGATCAATGAGCAGTTCTTC
CDR3aa: CASSPWGGGAINEQFF

abundance: .
len: 19
j_gene: TRBJ2-5
v_gene: TRBV2
d_gene: .
CDR3nt: TGTGCCAGCAGTGCGCCGAGCGACTACCACGGTGAAGATGGGGAGACCCAGTACTTC
CDR3aa: CASSAPSDYHGEDGETQYF

abundance: .
len: 13
j_gene: TRBJ2-7
v_gene: TRBV6-2/TRBV6-3
d_gene: .
CDR3nt: TGTGCCAGCAGTTACTACAGAGCCTACGAGCAGTACTTC
CDR3aa: CASSYYRAYEQYF

abundance: .
len: 13
j_gene: TRBJ1-4
v_gene: TRBV7-9
d_gene: TRBD1
CDR3nt: TGTGCCAGCAGGGGGACAGGGGAGGAAAAACTGTTTTTT
CDR3aa: CASRGTGEEKLFF

abundance: .
len: 11
j_gene: TRBJ2-1
v_gene: TRBV10-3
d_gene: .
CDR3nt: TGTGCCACCGGGGAATACAATGAGCAGTTCTTC
CDR3aa: CATGEYNEQFF

abundance: .
len: 11
j_gene: TRBJ2-1
v_gene: TRBV29-1
d_gene: .
CDR3nt: TGCAGCGTTGATAGGAACAATGAGCAGTTCTTC
CDR3aa: CSVDRNNEQFF

abundance: few
len: 15
j_gene: TRBJ2-1
v_gene: TRBV27
d_gene: TRBD2
CDR3nt: TGTGCCAGCAGTTTAGTAAGCGGGAGTTACAATGAGCAGTTCTTC
CDR3aa: CASSLVSGSYNEQFF

abundance: few
len: 13
j_gene: TRBJ2-7
v_gene: TRBV6-2/TRBV6-3
d_gene: TRBD2
CDR3nt: TGTGCCAGCAGGTTGAATAGCGGGTACGAGCAGTACTTC
CDR3aa: CASRLNSGYEQYF

abundance: few
len: 17
j_gene: TRBJ2-6
v_gene: TRBV2
d_gene: .
CDR3nt: TGTGCCAGCAGTCAACCCGAGGGCCTCTCTGGGGCCAACGTCCTGACTTTC
CDR3aa: CASSQPEGLSGANVLTF

abundance: .
len: 17
j_gene: TRBJ2-1
v_gene: TRBV11-2
d_gene: TRBD2
CDR3nt: TGTGCCAGCAGCTTTGCGGGAGGGGGGAGCATTAGCAATGAGCAGTTCTTC
CDR3aa: CASSFAGGGSISNEQFF

abundance: few
len: 12
j_gene: TRBJ1-1
v_gene: TRBV7-2
d_gene: .
CDR3nt: TGTGCCAGCAGCCGAGGAAGAACTGAAGCTTTCTTT
CDR3aa: CASSRGRTEAFF

abundance: .
len: 14
j_gene: TRBJ2-7
v_gene: TRBV20-1
d_gene: .
CDR3nt: TGCAGTGCCGCGGGCAGGGACGGGCTGGACGAGCAGTACTTC
CDR3aa: CSAAGRDGLDEQYF

abundance: .
len: 14
j_gene: TRBJ1-6
v_gene: TRBV28
d_gene: TRBD1
CDR3nt: TGTGCCAGCAGTGCAGACAGGGGTTATTCACCCCTCCACTTT
CDR3aa: CASSADRGYSPLHF

abundance: .
len: 18
j_gene: TRBJ1-1
v_gene: TRBV5-1
d_gene: .
CDR3nt: TGCGCCAGCAGCTTGGAAAGGGGCTTGGCAGGTACGAACACTGAAGCTTTCTTT
CDR3aa: CASSLERGLAGTNTEAFF

abundance: .
len: 16
j_gene: TRBJ1-6
v_gene: TRBV11-2
d_gene: .
CDR3nt: TGTGCCAGCAGCTTAGCCACCGGGACGGTGAATTCACCCCTCCACTTT
CDR3aa: CASSLATGTVNSPLHF

abundance: .
len: 15
j_gene: TRBJ2-7
v_gene: TRBV4-3
d_gene: .
CDR3nt: TGCGCCAGCAGCCAAGAGGTGGGACGCCCCTACGAGCAGTACTTC
CDR3aa: CASSQEVGRPYEQYF

abundance: .
len: 15
j_gene: TRBJ2-2
v_gene: TRBV20-1
d_gene: TRBD1
CDR3nt: TGCAGTGCTAGATCGGGACAGGAGAGCACCGGGGAGCTGTTTTTT
CDR3aa: CSARSGQESTGELFF

abundance: .
len: 16
j_gene: TRBJ2-7
v_gene: TRBV6-1
d_gene: TRBD1
CDR3nt: TGTGCCAGCAGTGACCGGGACAGGGGGCGAAAGGACGAGCAGTACTTC
CDR3aa: CASSDRDRGRKDEQYF

abundance: once
len: 15
j_gene: TRBJ2-6
v_gene: TRBV5-1
d_gene: .
CDR3nt: TGCGCCAGCAGCTTCGACGGACCTGGGGCCAACGTCCTGACTTTC
CDR3aa: CASSFDGPGANVLTF

abundance: .
len: 15
j_gene: TRBJ2-2
v_gene: TRBV7-2
d_gene: .
CDR3nt: TGTGCCAGCAGCTTCGAACTACGTCGGGGCGGGGAGCTGTTTTTT
CDR3aa: CASSFELRRGGELFF

abundance: few
len: 12
j_gene: TRBJ1-1
v_gene: TRBV29-1
d_gene: .
CDR3nt: TGCAGCACCCCGGGCCGAGGGACTGAAGCTTTCTTT
CDR3aa: CSTPGRGTEAFF

abundance: .
len: 13
j_gene: TRBJ2-3
v_gene: TRBV29-1
d_gene: .
CDR3nt: TGCAGCGTTGAGGAGTCCCCCACAGATACGCAGTATTTT
CDR3aa: CSVEESPTDTQYF

abundance: few
len: 16
j_gene: TRBJ2-1
v_gene: TRBV12-3/TRBV12-4
d_gene: .
CDR3nt: TGTGCCAGCAGTTTAGCGTGGAGTGGCCCCTACAATGAGCAGTTCTTC
CDR3aa: CASSLAWSGPYNEQFF

abundance: .
len: 19
j_gene: TRBJ1-2
v_gene: TRBV21-1
d_gene: .
CDR3nt: TGTGCCAGCAGCATCCATGTTGGGAGCTCGCACCTACCGTTGGATGGCTACACCTTC
CDR3aa: CASSIHVGSSHLPLDGYTF

abundance: few
len: 13
j_gene: TRBJ1-2
v_gene: TRBV5-1
d_gene: .
CDR3nt: TGCGCCAGCCGCACGACAGCACTCTATGGCTACACCTTC
CDR3aa: CASRTTALYGYTF

abundance: .
len: 14
j_gene: TRBJ1-2
v_gene: TRBV20-1
d_gene: .
CDR3nt: TGCAGTGCTAGAGATCTGGCACGGGGCCATGGCTACACCTTC
CDR3aa: CSARDLARGHGYTF

abundance: .
len: 12
j_gene: TRBJ2-5
v_gene: TRBV20-1
d_gene: .
CDR3nt: TGCAGTGCCAATAAGCAGCAAGAGACCCAGTACTTC
CDR3aa: CSANKQQETQYF

abundance: .
len: 16
j_gene: TRBJ1-2
v_gene: TRBV4-2
d_gene: .
CDR3nt: TGTGCCAGCAGCCAAGATTTGGAGACCGTGGGCTATGGCTACACCTTC
CDR3aa: CASSQDLETVGYGYTF